This TCR beta chain came from a study of breast tumors, draining lymph nodes, adjacent tissues (dated by TCRdb to 2015 to 2016). Study-level background: Breast cancer patients provided tumor, adjacent nontumor tissue and axillary lymph nodes, and the study compared the TCR beta repertoires across these three sources. In human breast cancer, the study set out to evaluate how tumor, surrounding tissue and draining lymph node repertoires relate to one another and whether T cells may move between these sites. Broader findings and caveats from the paper: Rather than being directly demonstrated, the conclusion that tumor T cells originate in lymph nodes was presented as consistent with a hypothesis. The data were considered consistent with the idea that most tumor T cells come from the lymph node and then expand in tumor tissue. Tumor T-cell repertoires showed less diversity than lymph node repertoires and more diversity than nontumor tissue repertoires, and tumor T-cell repertoires showed preferential V and J gene usage. Tumor and nontumor tissue repertoires were found to be significantly more similar in luminal-like than in basal-like breast cancer.

Regarding this clonotype: No antigen is known for it. No base qualities exist here, and no much larger clone lies one base off it.

The axillary draining lymph nodes of breast cancer patients were the source of the lymph node samples. Sequencing was carried out with an Illumina HiSeq 2000. Multiplex PCR amplification was used to generate the TCR beta chain libraries. High-throughput sequencing was used to analyze the amplified TCR beta chain products. TCRdb cleaned the public reads at Q25 with fastp, built clones with MiXCR and kept in-frame beta chains. Rows with a matching CDR3 protein are joined into one entry that keeps the most common DNA and genes. The sample records some 130,000 distinct CDR3 sequences, 15% to 20% of which are singletons. The ten largest clones represent approximately 3.5% of the sample. As encoded in the germline V gene, CDR1 is SGHRS while CDR2 is YFSETQ. CDR3 length: 13 amino acids, cysteine to phenylalanine. Left in the record is the CDR3 DNA by itself, 39 bases read in frame from the first base. The germline ends are 12 bases apart after V is trimmed by 4 bases and J by 5 bases.

The receptor was isolated from a female donor with breast cancer. Some clones in this sample may be carry-over from other donors' samples. The chain was built from TRBV5-1 and TRBJ2-5; the D gene is perhaps TRBD2, on 6 matching bases. Sequencing input: axillary lymph node tissue. The CDR3 here reads CASSTSGGETQYF. In nucleotide form, the sequence is TGCGCCAGCAGCACAAGCGGAGGGGAGACCCAGTACTTC.